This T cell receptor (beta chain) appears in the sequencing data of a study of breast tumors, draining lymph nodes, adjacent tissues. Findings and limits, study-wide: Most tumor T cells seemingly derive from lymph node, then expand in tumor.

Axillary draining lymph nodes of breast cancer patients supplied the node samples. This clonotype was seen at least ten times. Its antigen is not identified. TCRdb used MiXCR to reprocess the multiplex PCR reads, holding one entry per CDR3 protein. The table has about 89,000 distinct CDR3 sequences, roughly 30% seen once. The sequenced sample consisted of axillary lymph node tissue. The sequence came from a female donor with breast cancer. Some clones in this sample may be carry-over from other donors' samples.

The DNA for the CDR3 is TGTGCCAGCAGCTTCTCGGACGGTAATGAAAAACTGTTTTTT. Translation: CASSFSDGNEKLFF. The genes are TRBV7-9 and TRBJ1-4; no clear D. V was trimmed by 3 bases and J by 4 bases, leaving 9 bases between them. Germline assignment: CDR1 SEHNR and CDR2 FQNEAQ (reference sequence). The CDR3 contains 14 residues.